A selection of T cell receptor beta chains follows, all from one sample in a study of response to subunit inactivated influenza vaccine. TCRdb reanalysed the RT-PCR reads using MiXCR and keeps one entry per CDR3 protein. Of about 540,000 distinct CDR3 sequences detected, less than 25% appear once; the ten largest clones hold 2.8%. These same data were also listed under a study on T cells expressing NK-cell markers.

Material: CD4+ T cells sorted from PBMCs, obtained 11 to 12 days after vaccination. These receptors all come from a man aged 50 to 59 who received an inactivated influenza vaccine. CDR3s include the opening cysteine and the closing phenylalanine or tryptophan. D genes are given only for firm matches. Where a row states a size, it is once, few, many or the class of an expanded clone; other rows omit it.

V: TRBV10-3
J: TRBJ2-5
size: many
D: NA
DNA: TGTGCCATCAGAGGGCTCCAAGAGACCCAGTACTTC
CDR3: CAIRGLQETQYF

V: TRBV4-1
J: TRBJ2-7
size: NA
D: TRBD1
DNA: TGCGCCAGCAGCCAAGATCGCGGGACAGGGGATTCCTACGAGCAGTACTTC
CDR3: CASSQDRGTGDSYEQYF

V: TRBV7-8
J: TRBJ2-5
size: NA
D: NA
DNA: TGTGCCAGCAGCTTAGTTCTCGGAGGGGGAAAAGAGACCCAGTACTTC
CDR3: CASSLVLGGGKETQYF

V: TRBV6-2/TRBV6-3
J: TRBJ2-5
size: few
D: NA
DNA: TGTGCCAGCAGTTACGTTAAGACCCAGTACTTC
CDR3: CASSYVKTQYF

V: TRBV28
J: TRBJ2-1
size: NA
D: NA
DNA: TGTGCCAGCAGTTTCGTCGACCTTAATGAGCAGTTCTTC
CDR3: CASSFVDLNEQFF

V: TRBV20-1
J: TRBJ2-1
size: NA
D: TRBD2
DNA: TGCAGTGCTAGGACTAGCGGGAGGGCCGTTTCCTACAATGAGCAGTTCTTC
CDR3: CSARTSGRAVSYNEQFF

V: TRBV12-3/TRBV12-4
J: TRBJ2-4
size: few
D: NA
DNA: TGTGCCAGCAGTTTATCTCGGGCCCCAGACATTCAGTACTTC
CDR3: CASSLSRAPDIQYF

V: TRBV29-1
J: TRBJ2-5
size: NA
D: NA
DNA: TGCAGCGTCGCCGTTAGCCCAGGGGCAGAGACCCAGTACTTC
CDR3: CSVAVSPGAETQYF

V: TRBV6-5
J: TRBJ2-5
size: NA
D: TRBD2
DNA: TGTGCCAGCAGATCCCTGCGGGGGTTGGAGACCCAGTACTTC
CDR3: CASRSLRGLETQYF

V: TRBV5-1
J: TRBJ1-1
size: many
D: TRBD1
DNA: TGCGCCAGCAGCCTGGGACAGATAAACACTGAAGCTTTCTTT
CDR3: CASSLGQINTEAFF

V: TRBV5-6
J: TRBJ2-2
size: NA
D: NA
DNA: TGTGCCAGCAGCTTGCCCGGACACGTCTGGGGCACCGGGGAGCTGTTTTTT
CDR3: CASSLPGHVWGTGELFF

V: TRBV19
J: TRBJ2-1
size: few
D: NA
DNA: TGTGCCAGTAGTATGTTAGAAAACAGGGCCTACAATGAGCAGTTCTTC
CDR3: CASSMLENRAYNEQFF

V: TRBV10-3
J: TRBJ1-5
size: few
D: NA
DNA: TGTGCCATCACACCGGGGGCAGATCAGCCCCAGCATTTT
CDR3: CAITPGADQPQHF

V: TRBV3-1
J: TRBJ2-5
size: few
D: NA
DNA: TGTGCCAGCAGCCAACACGGGCGGCCTGAGGAGACCCAGTACTTC
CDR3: CASSQHGRPEETQYF

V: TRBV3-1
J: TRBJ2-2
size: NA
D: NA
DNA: TGTGCCAGCAGCCAAGAAAGGACAGACTACACCGGGGAGCTGTTTTTT
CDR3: CASSQERTDYTGELFF

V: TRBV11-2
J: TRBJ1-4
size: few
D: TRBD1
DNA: TGTGCCAGCAGCTTAGATCCGGGACAGCGTCTTAATGAAAAACTGTTTTTT
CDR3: CASSLDPGQRLNEKLFF

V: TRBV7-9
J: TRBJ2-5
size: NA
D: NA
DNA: TGTGCCTGCACGGGGGCTCGAGAGACCCAGTACTTC
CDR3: CACTGARETQYF

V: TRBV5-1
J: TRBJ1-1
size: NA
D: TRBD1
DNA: TGCGCCAGCAGCTTGGATGGGGACAGGGGCACTGAAGCTTTCTTT
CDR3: CASSLDGDRGTEAFF

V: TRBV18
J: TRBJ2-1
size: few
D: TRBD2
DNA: TGTGCCAGCTCCGGACTAGCGGCTGAGCAGTTCTTC
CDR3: CASSGLAAEQFF

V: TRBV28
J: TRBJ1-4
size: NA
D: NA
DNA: TGTGCCAGCAGTTCCTGGGGCGCGGAAAAACTGTTTTTT
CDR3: CASSSWGAEKLFF

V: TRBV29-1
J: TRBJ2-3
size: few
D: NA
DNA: TGCAGCGTTGAGGGAGGGGGAGATACGCAGTATTTT
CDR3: CSVEGGGDTQYF

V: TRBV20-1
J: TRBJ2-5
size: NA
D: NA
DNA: TGCAGTGCCCTCCAGGACTGGGTGGAGACCCAGTACTTC
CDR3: CSALQDWVETQYF

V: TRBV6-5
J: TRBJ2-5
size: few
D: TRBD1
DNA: TGTGCCAGCAGTTCCCAACCGGGACAGGGGTGGCAAGAGACCCAGTACTTC
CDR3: CASSSQPGQGWQETQYF

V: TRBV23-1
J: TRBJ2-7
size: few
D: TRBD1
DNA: TGCGCCAGCAGTCTCGCAGGGGGTACGAGCGAGCAGTACTTC
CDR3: CASSLAGGTSEQYF

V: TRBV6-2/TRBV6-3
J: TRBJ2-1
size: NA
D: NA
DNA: TGTGCCAGCAGTTACTCGGACTTTTACAATGAGCAGTTCTTC
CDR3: CASSYSDFYNEQFF

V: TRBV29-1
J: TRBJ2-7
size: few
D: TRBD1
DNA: TGCAGCGGGAGACAGGGCTCCTACGAGCAGTACTTC
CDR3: CSGRQGSYEQYF

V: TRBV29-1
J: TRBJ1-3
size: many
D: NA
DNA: TGCAGCGTTGTGGTTTTCGGAAACACCATATATTTT
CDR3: CSVVVFGNTIYF

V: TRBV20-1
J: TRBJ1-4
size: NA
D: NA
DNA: TGCAGTGCTAGACGACAGGCTCCTTGGGAAAAACTGTTTTTT
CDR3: CSARRQAPWEKLFF

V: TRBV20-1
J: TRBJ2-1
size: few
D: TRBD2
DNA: TGCAGTGCTAGAGGCCCTCCTTCCAGGACTAGAGGATACAATGAGCAGTTCTTC
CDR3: CSARGPPSRTRGYNEQFF

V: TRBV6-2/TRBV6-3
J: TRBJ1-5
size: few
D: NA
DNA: TGTGCCAGCAGTTACGAAACTCTTCAGCCCCAGCATTTT
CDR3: CASSYETLQPQHF

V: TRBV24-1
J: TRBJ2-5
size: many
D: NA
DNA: TGTGCCACCAGTGATTCCGGGACATTTACGCAAGAGACCCAGTACTTC
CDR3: CATSDSGTFTQETQYF

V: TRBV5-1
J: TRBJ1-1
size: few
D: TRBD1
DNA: TGCGCCAGCAGCACGAAGGGGGCCACTGAAGCTTTCTTT
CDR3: CASSTKGATEAFF

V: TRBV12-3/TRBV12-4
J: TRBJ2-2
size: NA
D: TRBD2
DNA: TGTGCCAGCAGCGGGCTACTAGCGGAGGATACCGGGGAGCTGTTTTTT
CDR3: CASSGLLAEDTGELFF

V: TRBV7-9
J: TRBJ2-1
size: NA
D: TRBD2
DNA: TGTGCCTGGGTCAGCGGGGGGGCCGCATACAATGAGCAGTTCTTC
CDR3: CAWVSGGAAYNEQFF

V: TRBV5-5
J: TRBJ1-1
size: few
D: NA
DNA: TGTGCCAGCAGCTGGGGTACACTGAACACTGAAGCTTTCTTT
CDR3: CASSWGTLNTEAFF

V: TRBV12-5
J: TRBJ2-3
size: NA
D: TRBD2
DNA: TGTGCTAGTGGTTTGTCCCGGACTAGCGGTACAGATACGCAGTATTTT
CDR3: CASGLSRTSGTDTQYF

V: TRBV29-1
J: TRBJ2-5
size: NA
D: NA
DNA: TGCAGCGTTGGGGGCCTGGGGCCAAGGGAGACCCAGTACTTC
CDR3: CSVGGLGPRETQYF

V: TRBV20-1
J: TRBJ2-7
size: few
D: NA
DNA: TGCAGTGCTAGTTCCGGCCACCCTACGTCCGAGCAGTACTTC
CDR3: CSASSGHPTSEQYF

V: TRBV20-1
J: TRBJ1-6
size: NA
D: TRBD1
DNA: TGCAGTGCTAGACTTACAGGGGGTAATTCACCCCTCCACTTT
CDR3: CSARLTGGNSPLHF

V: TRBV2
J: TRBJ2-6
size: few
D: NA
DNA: TGTGCCAGCAGTGAAGAGGGGCCGGGGGCCAACGTCCTGACTTTC
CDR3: CASSEEGPGANVLTF

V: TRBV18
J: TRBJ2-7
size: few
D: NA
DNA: TGTGCCAGCTCACCAGATCTCTCCGGCGAGCAGTACTTC
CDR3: CASSPDLSGEQYF

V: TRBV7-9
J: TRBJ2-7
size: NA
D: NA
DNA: TGTGCCAGCAGCCTCCCTCCACCTTCCTACGAGCAGTACTTC
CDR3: CASSLPPPSYEQYF

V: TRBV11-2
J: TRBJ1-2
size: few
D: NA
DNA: TGTGCCAGCAGCTTAGTCGTCGGCTACACCTTC
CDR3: CASSLVVGYTF

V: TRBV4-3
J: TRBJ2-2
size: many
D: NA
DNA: TGCGCCAGCAGCCAAGATCCTACAGGAGGAGGCGGGGAGCTGTTTTTT
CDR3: CASSQDPTGGGGELFF

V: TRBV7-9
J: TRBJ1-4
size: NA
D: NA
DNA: TGTGCCAGCAGCTTATCGGACGGTTCACGGGGAGAACTGTTTTTT
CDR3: CASSLSDGSRGELFF

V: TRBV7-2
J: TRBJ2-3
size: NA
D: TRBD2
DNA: TGTGCCAGCAGCTCAAGGACTAGCGGGAGCGTAGATACGCAGTATTTT
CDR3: CASSSRTSGSVDTQYF

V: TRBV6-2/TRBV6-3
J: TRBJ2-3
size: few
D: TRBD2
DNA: TGTGCCAGCAGCCGCGGGACTAGCGGCACAGATACGCAGTATTTT
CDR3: CASSRGTSGTDTQYF

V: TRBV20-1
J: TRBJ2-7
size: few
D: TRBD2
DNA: TGCAGTGCTAGAGGGGGTAGCGGGGGCGACGAGCAGTACTTC
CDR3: CSARGGSGGDEQYF

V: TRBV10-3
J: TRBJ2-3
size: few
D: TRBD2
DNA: TGTGCCATCAGTGAGTCCCAGCGGGGTAGCGGGGACACAGATACGCAGTATTTT
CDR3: CAISESQRGSGDTDTQYF

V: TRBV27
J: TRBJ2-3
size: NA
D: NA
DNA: TGTGCCAGCAGCCGACGGGTTAGCGGAGCTAACACAGATACGCAGTATTTT
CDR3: CASSRRVSGANTDTQYF